A selection of T cell receptor beta chains follows, all from one sample in a study of follicular helper T cells after annual influenza vaccination. Assay used: immunoSEQ multiplex PCR; TCRdb lists only in-frame clones, some missing. The table shows about 10,000 clones, with approximately 80% occurring only once. The material sequenced was CXCR5- memory CD4+ T cells sorted from blood, taken 7 days after influenza vaccination. The receptors were sampled from an adult who received the influenza vaccine. Both conserved end residues are part of each CDR3. D genes are given only for firm matches. The size entry is marked missing in some rows and otherwise reads once, few, many or a size class.

d_call,j_call,v_call,clone_size,cdr3_nt,cdr3_aa
TRBD2,TRBJ2-1,TRBV7-2,-,TGTGCCAGCAGCTTAGTGGCGGGAGGCTCCTACAATGAGCAGTTCTTC,CASSLVAGGSYNEQFF
-,TRBJ2-3,TRBV19,-,TGTGCCAGTAGTAGAGCCACAGATACGCAGTATTTT,CASSRATDTQYF
-,TRBJ1-5,TRBV28,-,TGTGCCAGCAGACTTGAAGGAGCCTGGACACTTAGCAATCAGCCCCAGCATTTT,CASRLEGAWTLSNQPQHF
-,TRBJ1-4,TRBV5-6,-,TGTGCCAGCAGCTTGGCCCAGGGTGGGAGTCCTAATGAAAAACTGTTTTTT,CASSLAQGGSPNEKLFF
-,TRBJ2-3,TRBV15,-,TGTGCCACCAGCAGAGGGCAAGAGGGCACAGATACGCAGTATTTT,CATSRGQEGTDTQYF
TRBD2,TRBJ2-3,TRBV19,-,TGTGCCAGTAGGGGACTAGCGGGACCCGATACGCAGTATTTT,CASRGLAGPDTQYF
-,TRBJ2-7,TRBV5-1,-,TGCGCCAGCAAATCGGACGGTAGCTACGAGCAGTACTTC,CASKSDGSYEQYF
-,TRBJ2-5,TRBV28,-,TGTGCCAGCAGTTTATTTGCAGAGAGCCAAGAGACCCAGTACTTC,CASSLFAESQETQYF
TRBD2,TRBJ2-1,TRBV4-3,-,TGCGCCAGCAGCCAAGTAACTAGCGGGGGGGAAAGCTCCTACAATGAGCAGTTCTTC,CASSQVTSGGESSYNEQFF
-,TRBJ1-2,TRBV28,-,TGTGCCAGCAGTCTGGCCCTCGCAGGGAGCTATGGCTACACCTTC,CASSLALAGSYGYTF
TRBD1,TRBJ1-5,TRBV10-3,-,TGTGCCATCAGTGAGTCACGGACAGGGACTAGCAATCAGCCCCAGCATTTT,CAISESRTGTSNQPQHF
TRBD1,TRBJ1-1,TRBV18,-,TGTGCCAGCTCACCGGGACAGATAGTTAACACTGAAGCTTTCTTT,CASSPGQIVNTEAFF
TRBD2,TRBJ2-1,TRBV15,-,TGTGCCACCAGCAGTGGCGGGAGCGCCTACAATGAGCAGTTCTTC,CATSSGGSAYNEQFF
-,TRBJ2-1,TRBV7-2,-,TGTGCCAGCAGCTTAGATGAGGCGCGCTATGAGCAGTTCTTC,CASSLDEARYEQFF
TRBD1,TRBJ1-1,TRBV5-1,-,TGCGCCAGCAGCCCCCCGGGACAGGTTTACACTGAAGCTTTCTTT,CASSPPGQVYTEAFF
TRBD1,TRBJ1-6,TRBV27,few,TGTGCCAGCAGTCCCAGACAGGGGTTTGGGTCACCCCTCCACTTT,CASSPRQGFGSPLHF
TRBD2,TRBJ2-2,TRBV7-2,-,TGTGCCGGCAGACTAGCGGGAGTCACCGGGGAGCTGTTTTTT,CAGRLAGVTGELFF
-,TRBJ2-7,TRBV30,-,TGTGCCTGGAGTAGAACCGGGAATGGCGACGAGCAGTACTTC,CAWSRTGNGDEQYF
-,TRBJ2-1,TRBV6-5,-,TGTGCCAGCAGTTCCGAGGACCAGAATGAGCAGTTCTTC,CASSSEDQNEQFF
TRBD1,TRBJ1-3,TRBV7-2,-,TGTGCCAGCAGCTTAGGGTTGACAGGGGCGGGAAACACCATATATTTT,CASSLGLTGAGNTIYF
TRBD2,TRBJ2-7,TRBV5-1,-,TGCGCCAGCAGCCCAAGACTAGCGGGGGATCTATACGAGCAGTACTTC,CASSPRLAGDLYEQYF
TRBD1,TRBJ1-2,TRBV18,-,TGTGCCAGCTCCCCGAACAGGGGCAATTATTATGGCTACACCTTC,CASSPNRGNYYGYTF
-,TRBJ2-7,TRBV10-2,few,TGCGCCAGCAGTGAAAGGTTGGGCGGTCCCTACGAGCAGTACTTC,CASSERLGGPYEQYF
TRBD2,TRBJ2-2,TRBV12-5,-,TGTGCTAGTGGTTTGGTTAGGACTAGGGGAGGCACCGGGGAGCTGTTTTTT,CASGLVRTRGGTGELFF
-,TRBJ2-6,TRBV28,-,TGTGCCAGCACCCCCCGGGGACCGTCTGGGGCCAACGTCCTGACTTTC,CASTPRGPSGANVLTF
-,TRBJ1-5,TRBV28,-,TGTGCCAGCAGTTTAGTCTCGGCAGGCAATCAGCCCCAGCATTTT,CASSLVSAGNQPQHF
-,TRBJ1-5,TRBV19,-,TGTGCCAGTAGGGCCGGGCTTGGCAATCAGCCCCAGCATTTT,CASRAGLGNQPQHF
TRBD1,TRBJ1-2,TRBV19,-,TGTGCCAGTACCGACAGGGGGATTGGGAGCTACACCTTC,CASTDRGIGSYTF
-,TRBJ2-2,TRBV7-2,few,TGTGCCAGCAGCTTAGTAGAATCCACCGGGGAGCTGTTTTTT,CASSLVESTGELFF
-,TRBJ2-1,TRBV28,-,TGTGCCAGCAGTCCTGCCGGGACTTTGAACTACAATGAGCAGTTCTTC,CASSPAGTLNYNEQFF
-,TRBJ1-6,TRBV15,-,TGTGCCACCAGCAGTACGAACAGCAGCTCCTATAATTCACCCCTCCACTTT,CATSSTNSSSYNSPLHF
TRBD1,TRBJ2-1,TRBV19,-,TGTGCCAGTAGCCTACGGGACAGCCGGTTTAGGATTGAGCAGTTCTTC,CASSLRDSRFRIEQFF
TRBD1,TRBJ2-7,TRBV18,-,TGTGCCAGTCACGGGACAGGGACTTACGAGCAGTACTTC,CASHGTGTYEQYF
-,TRBJ2-2,TRBV9,-,TGTGCCAGCAGCGTAGAGTGGGGGTCCGGGGCTAACACCGGGGAGCTGTTTTTT,CASSVEWGSGANTGELFF
TRBD2,TRBJ2-2,TRBV6-1,once,TGTGCCAGCAGTATTAGCGGGTGGAACACCGGGGAGCTGTTTTTT,CASSISGWNTGELFF
-,TRBJ2-1,TRBV5-1,-,TGCGCCAGCAGCTTTTGGGGAAACAATGAGCAGTTCTTC,CASSFWGNNEQFF
-,TRBJ2-7,TRBV7-2,-,TGTGCCAGCAGCTTAGGGGGACCCTACGAGCAGTACTTC,CASSLGGPYEQYF
TRBD2,TRBJ2-1,TRBV7-3,-,TGTGCCAGCAGCTTAACCCTTGCGGGGGGGTACAATGAGCAGTTCTTC,CASSLTLAGGYNEQFF
-,TRBJ1-5,TRBV6-1,few,TGTGCCAGCAGTGTCCAGGGAGCCGGGGGTCAGCCCCAGCATTTT,CASSVQGAGGQPQHF
-,TRBJ2-1,TRBV5-1,-,TGCGCCAGCAGCTTGGGGGCAGGTGGCTCCTACAATGAGCAGTTCTTC,CASSLGAGGSYNEQFF
-,TRBJ1-1,TRBV4-2,-,TGTGCCAGCAGCCAAATTGCCTCCGTAAACCTCATGAACACTGAAGCTTTCTTT,CASSQIASVNLMNTEAFF
TRBD2,TRBJ2-1,TRBV4-1,-,TGCGCCAGCAGCCGAGTACCGGGGGGGCCCTACAATGAGCAGTTCTTC,CASSRVPGGPYNEQFF
TRBD1,TRBJ1-6,TRBV30,once,TGTGCCTGGAGTGGACAGGGCTATAATTCACCCCTCCACTTT,CAWSGQGYNSPLHF
-,TRBJ1-4,TRBV6-1,-,TGTGCCAGCAAAAAACCGGGCGGGGCGGGGGAAAAACTGTTTTTT,CASKKPGGAGEKLFF
-,TRBJ2-6,TRBV19,-,TGTGCCAGTAGTAAAACCGGGACGGCCTCTGGGGCCAACGTCCTGACTTTC,CASSKTGTASGANVLTF
TRBD2,TRBJ2-7,TRBV18,-,TGTGCCAGCTCACCGGGGGGGGAGGTTTCCTACGAGCAGTACTTC,CASSPGGEVSYEQYF
-,TRBJ2-7,TRBV11-2,-,TGTGCCAGCAGCCCGCTTACCCGGTTCTACGAGCAGTACTTC,CASSPLTRFYEQYF
TRBD2,TRBJ2-1,TRBV5-1,-,TGCGCCAGCAGCTTGGAGGGCGGGGGACCAGGAAATGAGCAGTTCTTC,CASSLEGGGPGNEQFF
-,TRBJ2-7,TRBV28,-,TGTGCCAGCGGGGCTCGGGACGAGCAGTACTTC,CASGARDEQYF
TRBD1,TRBJ2-7,TRBV5-8,once,TGTGCCAGCAGCCTGTCCCGGGACAGGTCCAACGAGCAGTACTTC,CASSLSRDRSNEQYF
TRBD2,TRBJ2-5,TRBV9,-,TGTGCCAGCAGCCCCCGTCGGGGGGCAGCGGGAGGTGTCGGGGAGACCCAGTACTTC,CASSPRRGAAGGVGETQYF